This T cell receptor (beta chain) was profiled in a study of T cell changes during pregnancy in multiple sclerosis. Generated by immunoSEQ multiplex PCR, the TCRdb table keeps only in-frame clones and is missing some. Seen here are around 15,000 clones, over 85% observed once, and the top ten hold 2.5% to 3%. This CDR3 region has 17 residues. The ends were cut back, 2 bases at V and 8 bases at J, with 20 bases in the middle. The V gene's germline CDR1 is SGDLS and CDR2 YYNGEE. The source material was peripheral blood, sampled in the second trimester of pregnancy. The receptor's source is a female donor in good health, enrolled as a control in a pregnancy study. J is TRBJ1-6 and V is TRBV9, with unresolved D. The CDR3 is CASSVTDNMILDSPLHF. The CDR3 DNA reads as TGTGCCAGCAGCGTGACTGATAACATGATCTTGGATTCACCCCTCCACTTT. Looking up the rest from reference TRBV9 and TRBJ1-6 gives the full variable domain: DSGVTQTPKHLITATGQRVTLRCSPRSGDLSVYWYQQSLDQGLQFLIQYYNGEERAKGNILERFSAQQFPDLHSELNLSSLELGDSALYFCASSVTDNMILDSPLHFGNGTRLTVT.